This T cell receptor beta chain comes out of a study of blood T cell repertoires in COVID-19. Whole-study context: PBMCs, B-cell-depleted T cells, or T cells were the source of the cDNA or gDNA that made up the material.

The method was immunoSEQ multiplex PCR; TCRdb's version includes in-frame clones alone and lacks a portion of them. Here the sample spans 310,000 or so clones, about 90% being singletons. This clonotype was sampled from a woman aged 30 to 39 with COVID-19, enrolled during active disease. The sequenced material came from peripheral blood.

The CDR3 spells CASSSKRPGLAGGYPYNEQFF. The DNA of the CDR3 is TGTGCCAGCAGCTCTAAACGACCGGGACTAGCGGGAGGCTACCCCTACAATGAGCAGTTCTTC. The chain combines TRBV6-2 or TRBV6-3 with TRBJ2-1; 15 nucleotides line up with TRBD2. The CDR3 totals 21 residues. CDR1 and CDR2 from the germline V gene are MNHEY and SVGEGT. Unmatched junction bases numbered 17, after V lost 6 bases and J lost 2 bases.